This TCR beta chain originates from a study of cytomegalovirus exposure and HLA in healthy donors. Overall study: The 120 validation repertoires were reported in a later analysis to have been generated on the same platform as the approximately 700 first-cohort repertoires.

As concerns this clone: The antigen remains unidentified.

Method: immunoSEQ multiplex PCR; TCRdb's copy keeps in-frame clones and lacks some. The table lists about 160,000 clones, over 80% of them singletons. Overall study results and limits: Three CMV-associated chains proved CMV antigen-specific in vitro.

This CDR3 region has 15 residues. Trimming pared 0 bases from V and 6 bases from J, leaving 12 bases between. CDR1 SGHNT and CDR2 YYREEE come from the germline V gene (reference sequence). The clonotype comes from a man younger than 45 in good health and CMV-seropositive. The V gene is TRBV5-4, the J gene TRBJ1-4; D might be TRBD1 (5 bases). Sequencing was carried out using PBMCs. Written as DNA, the CDR3 is TGTGCCAGCAGCTTGGACGGAGGGGAATATGAAAAACTGTTTTTT. Its translation: CASSLDGGEYEKLFF.